This T cell receptor (beta chain) was identified in a study of monozygotic twins with inflammatory bowel disease. Whole-study findings and limits: Healthy co-twins had higher TCRbeta inverse Simpson diversity than their IBD twins.

A word on this clonotype: Its antigen is still unknown.

Following a re-call of the 5' RACE reads, TCRdb has one entry per CDR3 protein and lacks DNA. In all, the sample yields roughly 320,000 distinct CDR3 sequences. Germline values: CDR1 MNHNY, CDR2 SVGAGI (reference sequence). The CDR3 is made up of 13 amino acids. This TCR derives from a human donor with ulcerative colitis or Crohn's disease, or a healthy co-twin of an affected twin (not recorded which). Sequencing used blood. V gene TRBV6-6 combines with J gene TRBJ1-1. The CDR3 sequence: CASSYSWNTEAFF.